The 10 T cell receptor beta chains below were found in one sample sequenced in a study of PD-1 blockade in classical Hodgkin lymphoma. Clones were read by immunoSEQ multiplex PCR, and TCRdb kept only the in-frame ones, dropping some. This table holds about 58,000 clones, around 93% found once. In every patient, relapse followed autologous stem cell transplantation, while exposure to brentuximab vedotin differed. Source: peripheral blood mononuclear cells (PBMCs), taken before the second cycle of nivolumab. These receptors were obtained from a human donor with classical Hodgkin lymphoma.

Comments on this clone: This sample includes further DNA sequences coding for the same CDR3. V and J are TRBV2 and TRBJ1-5; 9 bases agree with TRBD1. The CDR3 sequence is 16 residues long. With 0 bases clipped from V and 5 bases from J, the junction kept 5 bases outside the gene matches. Germline V gene lookup returns CDR1 SNHLY and CDR2 FYNNEI. The CDR3 DNA reads TGTGCCAGCAGTGAAGCAGGACAGGGGTTGTATCAGCCCCAGCATTTT. Amino acid sequence: CASSEAGQGLYQPQHF. Combining the CDR3 with reference TRBV2 and TRBJ1-5 gives the whole variable domain EPEVTQTPSHQVTQMGQEVILRCVPISNHLYFYWYRQILGQKVEFLVSFYNNEISEKSEIFDDQFSVERPDGSNFTLKIRSTKLEDSAMYFCASSEAGQGLYQPQHFGDGTRLSIL.

This clone was found once. Here the CDR3 DNA reads TGTGCCAGTAGTATCTGGATGGGACAGGGAAACGAGCAGTACTTC. It encodes CASSIWMGQGNEQYF. This chain links TRBV19 with TRBJ2-7; 9 bases match TRBD1. The CDR3 is 15 amino acids. With V trimmed by 3 bases and J by 5 bases, 8 bases remained unmatched. The germline V gene encodes CDR1 LNHDA and CDR2 SQIVND (reference sequence).

V is TRBV5-4 and J is TRBJ2-2; tentative D call: TRBD1 (6 bases). The germline gives CDR1 SGHNT, CDR2 YYREEE (reference sequence). This CDR3 comprises 16 residues. The germline V and J ends were trimmed by 1 base and 2 bases, with 12 bases remaining between them. CDR3 sequence: CASSLKVTGNTGELFF. In DNA, the CDR3 is TGTGCCAGCAGCTTGAAGGTGACAGGAAACACCGGGGAGCTGTTTTTT.

V is TRBV2 and J is TRBJ1-2, with D perhaps TRBD1 (5 bases). This CDR3 region has 12 residues. Trimming took 6 bases from V and 7 from J, leaving 12 bases between them. Germline V gene data show CDR1 as SNHLY and CDR2 as FYNNEI. The CDR3 nucleotides read TGTGCCAGCAGCCGGGACCCTTCTGGCTACACCTTC. This sequence encodes CASSRDPSGYTF.

V usage is TRBV7-9 and J usage is TRBJ2-2, with a weak D call TRBD2 (6 bases). The V end was cut by 11 bases, the J end by 2 bases, with 12 bases between. CDR1 and CDR2 from the germline V gene are SEHNR and FQNEAQ (reference sequence). The CDR3 is 13 residues long. CDR3 sequence reads: CADTRGNTGELFF. The CDR3 bases are TGTGCCGATACGCGGGGCAACACCGGGGAGCTGTTTTTT.

The chain carries TRBV7-8 and TRBJ2-7; no reliable D call. Trimming took 4 bases from V and 0 from J, leaving 10 bases between them. The CDR3 has 14 residues. Germline CDR1 and CDR2: SGHVS and FQNEAQ. The CDR3 spells CASSSRLDSYEQYF. The CDR3 nucleotides are TGTGCCAGCAGCTCAAGACTGGACTCCTACGAGCAGTACTTC.

V usage is TRBV29-1 and J usage is TRBJ2-7, with D unresolved. Germline V lookup: CDR1 SQVTM, CDR2 ANQGSEA. CDR3 length: 13 amino acids. The V gene lost 5 bases and the J gene lost 1 base, with 12 bases spanning the gap. The CDR3 loop reads CSVLMAVSYEQYF. DNA for the CDR3: TGCAGCGTTTTAATGGCGGTTTCCTACGAGCAGTACTTC.

V gene TRBV5-4 combines with J gene TRBJ2-2; D unresolved. The CDR3 runs 16 residues. The germline CDR1 and CDR2 sequences are SGHNT and YYREEE (reference sequence). V gave up 4 bases and J gave up 7 bases, with 20 bases separating them. CDR3 sequence reads: CASSIRLLLGGGELFF. The CDR3 nucleotides are TGTGCCAGCAGCATCCGGCTGTTGCTGGGCGGCGGGGAGCTGTTTTTT.

This chain connects TRBV27 to TRBJ1-5; 7 bases map to TRBD1. Germline assignment: CDR1 MNHEY and CDR2 SMNVEV (reference sequence). CDR3 length: 13 amino acids. J lost 2 bases, V lost 6 bases, and 1 base had no gene match. The CDR3 DNA follows: TGTGCCAGCAGAACAGGGGGCAATCAGCCCCAGCATTTT. Translating gives CASRTGGNQPQHF.

The chain combines TRBV30 with TRBJ2-2; D gene unclear. There are 11 residues in the CDR3. Germline V gives CDR1 GTSNPN, CDR2 SVGIG (reference sequence). Trimming left V 2 bases short and J 6 bases short, with 4 bases between. The chain's CDR3 is CAWSHAGELFF. The CDR3 DNA sequence: TGTGCCTGGAGTCACGCCGGGGAGCTGTTTTTT.